This passage covers 22 T cell receptor beta chains from one sample sequenced in a study of cytomegalovirus exposure and HLA in healthy donors. Some clones are missing from TCRdb's copy, which holds only in-frame ones; the method was immunoSEQ multiplex PCR. Among 250,000 to 350,000 clones listed, roughly 90% were seen once. Sequencing used PBMCs. The receptors come from a woman aged 25-40 years in good health and CMV-seropositive.

This clone was found a few times. The chain uses TRBV27 and TRBJ2-7; tentatively, D is TRBD2 (5 bases). CDR1 MNHEY and CDR2 SMNVEV come from the germline V gene (reference sequence). The CDR3 has 13 amino acids. The germline V and J ends were trimmed by 9 bases and 4 bases, with 16 bases remaining between them. CDR3 sequence reads: CARNRPSGYEQYF. The DNA for the CDR3 is TGTGCCAGAAATCGGCCGTCGGGGTACGAGCAGTACTTC.

This clone was detected once. The V call is TRBV6-5, the J call TRBJ2-5; D not resolved. The CDR3 totals 15 residues. CDR1 is MNHEY, CDR2 SVGAGI, per germline. Between the trimmed V and J ends, which lost 0 bases and 5 bases, there was a span of 13 bases. This CDR3 reads CASSYSIYGRETQYF. The CDR3 nucleotides read TGTGCCAGCAGTTACTCGATCTACGGACGGGAGACCCAGTACTTC.

The rearrangement uses TRBV2 and TRBJ1-3; D possibly corresponds to TRBD1 (6 bases). In germline, CDR1 is SNHLY, CDR2 FYNNEI. V dropped 6 bases and J dropped 7 bases, with 10 bases sitting between them. The CDR3 loop spans 12 amino acids. The CDR3 DNA reads as TGTGCCAGCAGCCAAACAGGGAACACCATATATTTT. This sequence encodes CASSQTGNTIYF.

This chain links TRBV6-1 with TRBJ2-3; the match to TRBD2 covers 14 bases. Germline trimming cut 6 bases from V and 2 bases from J; bases unmatched to any gene: 1. Germline V gives CDR1 MNHNS, CDR2 SASEGT. This CDR3 is 15 amino acids long. CDR3 DNA: TGTGCCAGCAGGACTAGCGGGGGGGTCACAGATACGCAGTATTTT. The encoded protein is CASRTSGGVTDTQYF.

This chain joins TRBV6-5 and TRBJ1-1, with D uncertain. The V and J ends lost 2 bases and 1 base respectively, with 8 bases between them. The CDR3 sequence is 14 residues long. CDR1 is MNHEY and CDR2 is SVGAGI in the germline V gene. The CDR3, as DNA: TGTGCCAGCAGTTACGTTGGGAAGAACACTGAAGCTTTCTTT. It translates to CASSYVGKNTEAFF.

The J gene is TRBJ2-3, the V gene TRBV13; D ambiguous. Trimming left V 0 bases short and J 0 bases short, with 10 bases between. CDR3 length equals 16 residues. Germline V gene data show CDR1 as PRHDT and CDR2 as FYEKMQ (reference sequence). DNA for the CDR3: TGTGCCAGCAGCTTAGGCAGATATGGGAGCACAGATACGCAGTATTTT. Translated: CASSLGRYGSTDTQYF.

This clone occurred a few times. The chain carries TRBV5-6 and TRBJ1-2, with 8 bases lining up with TRBD1. V lost 0 bases to trimming and J lost 4 bases; unmatched junction nucleotides: 5. The CDR3 loop spans 15 amino acids. From germline, CDR1 is SGHDT and CDR2 YYEEEE. CDR3 region: CASSLGDRKVYGYTF. DNA for the CDR3: TGTGCCAGCAGCTTGGGGGACAGGAAAGTCTATGGCTACACCTTC.

This clone was picked up one time. This sequence joins TRBV10-3 and TRBJ2-7; 9 positions agree with TRBD1. Looked up from germline, CDR1 is ENHRY and CDR2 is SYGVKD. The V gene end was trimmed by 2 bases and the J gene end by 1 base; junction bases not matched to a gene: 3. The CDR3 loop spans 15 amino acids. This chain's CDR3 is CAISEPDRGSYEQYF. The CDR3 DNA reads TGTGCCATCAGTGAGCCCGACAGGGGGTCCTACGAGCAGTACTTC.

V gene TRBV4-1 combines with J gene TRBJ2-1, with D possibly matching TRBD2 (6 bases). CDR3 size: 13 residues. CDR1 is MGHRA and CDR2 is YSYEKL in the germline V gene. V was cut by 5 bases and J by 12 bases, with 17 bases left in between. Written as DNA, the CDR3 is TGCGCCAGCAGCACTCTGGGGACTGTTGGGCAGTTCTTC. This gives the protein CASSTLGTVGQFF.

The rearrangement joins TRBV5-4 to TRBJ1-1; perhaps TRBD1 as D (5 bases). Trimming removed 4 bases at V and 1 base at J, with 11 bases between. From germline, CDR1 is SGHNT and CDR2 YYREEE (reference sequence). The CDR3 sequence is 14 residues long. Written as DNA, the CDR3 is TGTGCCAGCAGCGGAGGACATCCGAACACTGAAGCTTTCTTT. This codes for CASSGGHPNTEAFF.

The table lists this clone with a count of one. The rearrangement links TRBV25-1 to TRBJ2-3; perhaps D is TRBD1 or TRBD2 (5 bases each). Trimming removed 8 bases at V and 0 bases at J, with 15 bases between. There are 15 residues in the CDR3. Germline lookup yields CDR1 MGHDK and CDR2 SYGVNS. The CDR3 nucleotides are TGTGCCAGCCTTAATATTCGGGACAGCACAGATACGCAGTATTTT. It yields the protein CASLNIRDSTDTQYF.

The chain employs TRBV6-5 and TRBJ1-1; TRBD1 might be the D (5 bases). CDR1 MNHEY and CDR2 SVGAGI come from the germline V gene. Trimming pared 2 bases from V and 2 bases from J, leaving 12 bases between. CDR3 length: 15 residues. Here the CDR3 DNA reads TGTGCCAGCAGTTACGATAGAAGGGGAAACACTGAAGCTTTCTTT. Translation gives CASSYDRRGNTEAFF.

The chain is built from TRBV28 and TRBJ2-1; 11 positions match TRBD2. Losses at the gene ends were 6 bases for V and 4 bases for J; bases not matched to a gene: 8. The CDR3 sequence is 16 residues long. The germline CDR1 and CDR2 sequences are MDHEN and SYDVKM. The CDR3 sequence: CASRYSGGASYNEQFF. DNA of the CDR3: TGTGCCAGCAGATATAGCGGGGGGGCCTCTTACAATGAGCAGTTCTTC.

V and J are TRBV29-1 and TRBJ2-7, with D unresolved. The germline V and J ends were trimmed by 4 bases and 0 bases, with 22 bases remaining between them. The CDR3 totals 17 residues. The germline V gene has CDR1 SQVTM and CDR2 ANQGSEA. CDR3 nucleotide sequence: TGCAGCGTTGTTTGGGGTGGTGGATTTGGCAGCTCCTACGAGCAGTACTTC. It codes for CSVVWGGGFGSSYEQYF.

The rearrangement links TRBV5-1 to TRBJ1-1; the match to TRBD1 covers 10 bases. In germline, CDR1 is SGHRS, CDR2 YFSETQ. The CDR3 contains 17 residues. J lost 5 bases, V lost 0 bases, and 10 bases had no gene match. In DNA, the CDR3 is TGCGCCAGCAGCTTGGCCGGGACAGGGGACCTGTGGACTGAAGCTTTCTTT. Protein: CASSLAGTGDLWTEAFF. Supplemented by reference TRBV5-1 and TRBJ1-1, the full variable domain reads KAGVTQTPRYLIKTRGQQVTLSCSPISGHRSVSWYQQTPGQGLQFLFEYFSETQRNKGNFPGRFSGRQFSNSRSEMNVSTLELGDSALYLCASSLAGTGDLWTEAFFGQGTRLTVV.

This clone was picked up one time. The rearrangement joins TRBV4-3 to TRBJ2-3, with 8 bases identical to TRBD2. There are 19 residues in the CDR3. After removal of 0 bases from V and 3 bases from J, the junction contained 14 bases not matched to a gene. Germline V gene lookup returns CDR1 LGHNA and CDR2 YSLEER. The CDR3 nucleotides are TGCGCCAGCAGCCAAGATCTAATCACGGGAGGGCCCCGGACAGATACGCAGTATTTT. The encoded protein is CASSQDLITGGPRTDTQYF.

This sequence joins TRBV5-1 and TRBJ2-7, with D tentatively TRBD1 or TRBD2 (6 bases each). The CDR3 covers 15 residues. The V and J ends lost 4 bases and 2 bases respectively, with 16 bases between them. Per germline, CDR1 SGHRS and CDR2 YFSETQ. CDR3 nucleotide sequence: TGCGCCAGCAGCACCTACACGGGGGCAACCTACGAGCAGTACTTC. Encoded protein: CASSTYTGATYEQYF.

V usage is TRBV5-1 and J usage is TRBJ2-7; 7 bases map to TRBD1. CDR3 length: 13 amino acids. V dropped 4 bases and J dropped 2; count of bases not matched to a gene: 3. Germline V gives CDR1 SGHRS, CDR2 YFSETQ. In DNA form, the CDR3 reads TGCGCCAGCAGCCCAGACAGGGCCTACGAGCAGTACTTC. Translation gives CASSPDRAYEQYF.

The chain combines TRBV2 with TRBJ1-5, with TRBD1 as a possible D gene (6 bases). This CDR3 is built from 16 residues. CDR1 is SNHLY and CDR2 is FYNNEI in the germline V gene. V gave up 7 bases and J gave up 2 bases, with 18 bases separating them. The chain's CDR3 is CASTRRRGGGNQPQHF. The CDR3 DNA reads as TGTGCCAGCACCCGACGGAGAGGGGGGGGCAATCAGCCCCAGCATTTT.

V is TRBV7-2 and J is TRBJ2-7; D gene ambiguous. CDR1 SGHTA and CDR2 FQGNSA come from the germline V gene. The V end lost 3 bases, the J end lost 1 base, and 7 bases lay between the germline ends. The CDR3 length is 13 residues. The CDR3 DNA is TGTGCCAGCAGCTTTCTGGGGTCCTACGAGCAGTACTTC. Translated, it gives CASSFLGSYEQYF.

This chain uses TRBV29-1 with TRBJ2-3, with TRBD2 matching over 13 bases. V dropped 6 bases and J dropped 3; count of bases not matched to a gene: 9. CDR3 length: 16 amino acids. Per germline, CDR1 SQVTM and CDR2 ANQGSEA. CDR3 loop: CSVQRTSGSLTDTQYF. For the CDR3, the DNA is TGCAGCGTACAAAGGACTAGCGGGAGTTTGACAGATACGCAGTATTTT.

The chain uses TRBV15 and TRBJ1-2; 7 bases match TRBD1. The CDR3 totals 15 residues. V lost 3 bases, J lost 0 bases, and 4 bases stayed unmatched. Per germline, CDR1 LNHNV and CDR2 YYDKDF (reference sequence). The CDR3 reads CATSRAGTANYGYTF. CDR3 nucleotides: TGTGCCACCAGCAGGGCCGGGACAGCTAACTATGGCTACACCTTC.